Only a few counts were recorded for the clone carrying this T cell receptor (beta chain). Its antigen is unidentified. These data are taken from a study of identical twins. Study-wide findings and caveats: Beta out-of-frame sequences showed weaker excess twin sharing. Within monozygotic twins, out-of-frame TCR alpha sharing was underestimated by the models. Fewer insertions marked abundant cord blood beta clonotypes; young adult naive trended weakly, memory not at all.

The V end was cut by 5 bases, the J end by 4 bases, with 15 bases between. Germline CDR1 reads SEHNR; CDR2 reads FQNEAQ (reference sequence). The CDR3 covers 15 residues. TCRdb itself ran the 5' RACE reads through MiXCR, one entry per CDR3 protein. The data show nearly 900,000 distinct CDR3 sequences, 9% to 15% seen once. This sample was also put to use in a study of yellow fever vaccine responses in identical twins.

The origin of this receptor is a woman aged 18 to 35 in good health. Sample: PBMCs. V usage is TRBV7-9 and J usage is TRBJ2-1; D is unresolved. The DNA for the CDR3 is TGTGCCAGCAGCCCCGGTCGTATCGGTTACAATGAGCAGTTCTTC. This translates into CASSPGRIGYNEQFF.